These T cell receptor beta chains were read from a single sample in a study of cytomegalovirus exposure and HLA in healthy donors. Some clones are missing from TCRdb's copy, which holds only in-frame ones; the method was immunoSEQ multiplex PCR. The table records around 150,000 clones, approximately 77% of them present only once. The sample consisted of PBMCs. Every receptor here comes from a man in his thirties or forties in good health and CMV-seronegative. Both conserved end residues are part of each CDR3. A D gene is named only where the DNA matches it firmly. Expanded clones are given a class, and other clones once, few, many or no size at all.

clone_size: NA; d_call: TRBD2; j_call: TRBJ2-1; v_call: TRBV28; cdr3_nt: TGTGCCAGCAGCCTACCCGGGGCTAGCGGGAGTCACAATGAGCAGTTCTTC; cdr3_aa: CASSLPGASGSHNEQFF
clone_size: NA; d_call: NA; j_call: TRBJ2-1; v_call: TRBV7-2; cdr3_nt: TGTGCCAGCAGCTCACCGGGTTCGGGAAATGAGCAGTTCTTC; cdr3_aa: CASSSPGSGNEQFF
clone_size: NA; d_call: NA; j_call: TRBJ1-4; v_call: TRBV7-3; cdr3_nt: TGTGCCAGCAGCCCCGTACACAGGGTGGAAAATGAAAAACTGTTTTTT; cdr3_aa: CASSPVHRVENEKLFF
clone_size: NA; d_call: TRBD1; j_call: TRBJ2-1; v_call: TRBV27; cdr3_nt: TGTGCCAGCAGTTTGACAGGGCTAAATGAGCAGTTCTTC; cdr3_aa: CASSLTGLNEQFF
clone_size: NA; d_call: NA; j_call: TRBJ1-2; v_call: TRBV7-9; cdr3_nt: TGTGCCAGCAGCGGACAGATGATCCTTCAGGATGGCTACACCTTC; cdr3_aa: CASSGQMILQDGYTF
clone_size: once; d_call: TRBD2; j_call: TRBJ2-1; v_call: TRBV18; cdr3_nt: TGTGCCAGCTCAATTCGGACTAGCGGCAGCTCCTACAATGAGCAGTTCTTC; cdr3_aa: CASSIRTSGSSYNEQFF
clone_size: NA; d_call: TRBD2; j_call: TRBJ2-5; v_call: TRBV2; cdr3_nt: TGTGCCAGCAGTGTGAAAGTTGGACTAGCGGCCCAAGAGACCCAGTACTTC; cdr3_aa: CASSVKVGLAAQETQYF
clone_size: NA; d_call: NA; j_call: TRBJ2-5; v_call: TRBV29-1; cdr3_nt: TGCAGCGTTGCTGGGGGGACAGAAAACCAAGAGACCCAGTACTTC; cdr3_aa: CSVAGGTENQETQYF
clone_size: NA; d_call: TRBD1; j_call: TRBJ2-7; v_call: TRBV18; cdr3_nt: TGTGCCAGCTCACCAGACAGGGTCTCCTACGAGCAGTACTTC; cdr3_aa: CASSPDRVSYEQYF
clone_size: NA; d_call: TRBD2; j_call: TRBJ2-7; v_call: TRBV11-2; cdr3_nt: TGTGCCAGCAGCTTGATCGGACTAGGAGGCTACGAGCAGTACTTC; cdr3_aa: CASSLIGLGGYEQYF
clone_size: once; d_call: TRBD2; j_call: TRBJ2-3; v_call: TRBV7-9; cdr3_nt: TGTGCCAGCAGTTTTGGACTAGCGGGAGATACGCAGTATTTT; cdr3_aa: CASSFGLAGDTQYF
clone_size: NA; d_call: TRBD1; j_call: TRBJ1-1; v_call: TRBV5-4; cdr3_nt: TGTGCCAGCACCGTGGGGGGCAGGGGGTTGAACACTGAAGCTTTCTTT; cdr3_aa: CASTVGGRGLNTEAFF
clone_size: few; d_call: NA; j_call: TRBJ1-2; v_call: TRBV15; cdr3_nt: TGTGCCACCAGCACTCAGGGATCAAACTATGGCTACACCTTC; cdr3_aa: CATSTQGSNYGYTF
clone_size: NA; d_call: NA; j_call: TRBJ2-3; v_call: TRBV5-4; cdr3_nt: TGTGCCAGCAGCTCCCCCGGAGGGGGAGGGCCGAAGGATACGCAGTATTTT; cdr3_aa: CASSSPGGGGPKDTQYF